A single sample gave rise to the 20 T cell receptor beta chains below, sequenced in a study of shared clonotypes between healthy human individuals. Clones were sequenced by immunoSEQ multiplex PCR, and TCRdb holds only the in-frame ones, with some missing. This sample has roughly 680,000 clones, with 72% found just once. Sequenced sample: memory CD4+ T cells sorted from blood. Sample subset: CD45RA-negative fraction. The receptor set was obtained from a woman younger than 45 in good health.

This clone appeared many times. The chain has TRBV6-1 and TRBJ2-2; D ambiguous. In germline, CDR1 is MNHNS, CDR2 SASEGT. The CDR3 length is 15 residues. The V gene lost 1 base and the J gene lost 0 bases, with 6 bases spanning the gap. This chain's CDR3 is CASSEGPTNTGELFF. The CDR3 bases are TGTGCCAGCAGTGAAGGCCCTACGAACACCGGGGAGCTGTTTTTT.

The rearrangement links TRBV7-9 to TRBJ2-7, with 7 bases lining up with TRBD2. With 1 base clipped from V and 0 bases from J, the junction kept 6 bases outside the gene matches. The CDR3 is made up of 16 amino acids. CDR1 is SEHNR and CDR2 is FQNEAQ in the germline V gene (reference sequence). In nucleotides, the CDR3 is TGTGCCAGCAGCTTAGGTGTCGGGAGGAGCTCCTACGAGCAGTACTTC. It specifies CASSLGVGRSSYEQYF.

The chain links TRBV5-6 to TRBJ2-1; TRBD1 or TRBD2 may be the D gene (5 bases each). V lost 7 bases, J lost 5 bases, and 10 bases lay in between. The CDR3 has 12 residues. Germline CDR1 is SGHDT and CDR2 is YYEEEE. The CDR3 nucleotides read TGTGCCAGCGGGACGGACAACAATGAGCAGTTCTTC. Translated, it gives CASGTDNNEQFF.

About this clone itself: Given a much more abundant clone one base away, this may be a read error. V gene TRBV28 combines with J gene TRBJ2-3, with TRBD2 identical over 12 bases. The CDR3 runs to 15 residues. CDR1 and CDR2 from the germline V gene are MDHEN and SYDVKM. Trimming took 5 bases from V and 3 from J; bases not matched to a gene: 3. The CDR3 region has the DNA TGTGCCAGCAGTCTCCTAGCGGGAGGGACAGATACGCAGTATTTT. This encodes CASSLLAGGTDTQYF. Full variable domain (outside the CDR3, taken from reference TRBV28 and TRBJ2-3): DVKVTQSSRYLVKRTGEKVFLECVQDMDHENMFWYRQDPGLGLRLIYFSYDVKMKEKGDIPEGYSVSREKKERFSLILESASTNQTSMYLCASSLLAGGTDTQYFGPGTRLTVL.

As concerns this clone: Different DNA sequences within this sample yield the same CDR3. The rearrangement joins TRBV7-3 to TRBJ2-1; unclear D gene. V was shortened by 3 bases and J by 7 bases, with 4 bases between the two germline ends. The length of the CDR3 is 11 residues. Germline-derived CDR1 and CDR2 are SGHTA and FQGTGA. CDR3 region: CASSLGNEQFF. In DNA, the CDR3 is TGTGCCAGCAGCTTGGGAAATGAGCAGTTCTTC.

This clone has ten or more counts. This chain connects TRBV9 to TRBJ2-2, with D possibly being TRBD2 (6 bases). The V gene's germline CDR1 is SGDLS and CDR2 YYNGEE. The V gene lost 3 bases and the J gene lost 1 base, with 13 bases spanning the gap. CDR3 length equals 16 residues. The CDR3 coding sequence is TGTGCCAGCAGCGCCTCTAGCGTCGAGAACACCGGGGAGCTGTTTTTT. Its protein product is CASSASSVENTGELFF.

This chain links TRBV6-1 with TRBJ1-5, with D tentatively TRBD1 (5 bases). In germline, CDR1 is MNHNS, CDR2 SASEGT. V lost 6 bases, J lost 0 bases, and 12 bases lay in between. There are 15 residues in the CDR3. The CDR3 loop reads CASRLVGTSNQPQHF. For the CDR3, the DNA is TGTGCCAGCAGGCTGGTAGGGACTAGCAATCAGCCCCAGCATTTT.

This clone showed up just once. Other DNA sequences in this specimen translate into the identical CDR3. This chain connects TRBV2 to TRBJ2-3, with D possibly matching TRBD2 (5 bases). Looked up from germline, CDR1 is SNHLY and CDR2 is FYNNEI. V was clipped by 0 bases and J by 2 bases, with 12 bases between them. The CDR3 sequence is 16 residues long. CDR3 sequence reads: CASSEARATSTDTQYF. CDR3 nucleotides: TGTGCCAGCAGTGAAGCGAGGGCTACATCCACAGATACGCAGTATTTT.

This clone showed up just a few times. The chain recombines TRBV19 with TRBJ2-7, with 7 bases that match TRBD1. This CDR3 contains 15 residues. Germline V gene sequence: CDR1 LNHDA, CDR2 SQIVND (reference sequence). J gave up 2 bases and V 1 base, and 5 bases lay outside the gene matches. CDR3 in amino acids: CASSIGRGQTYEQYF. DNA of the CDR3: TGTGCCAGTAGTATAGGTAGGGGGCAAACCTACGAGCAGTACTTC.

This chain uses TRBV7-9 with TRBJ2-3; no reliable D call. The germline V gene encodes CDR1 SEHNR and CDR2 FQNEAQ (reference sequence). Trimming left V 6 bases short and J 1 base short, with 23 bases between. The CDR3 length is 18 residues. CDR3 DNA sequence: TGTGCCAGCAGACATACTCTTAAAGAAGGCTCGGGCACAGATACGCAGTATTTT. Translating it yields CASRHTLKEGSGTDTQYF. Together with reference TRBV7-9 and TRBJ2-3, the CDR3 gives the full variable domain: DTGVSQNPRHKITKRGQNVTFRCDPISEHNRLYWYRQTLGQGPEFLTYFQNEAQLEKSRLLSDRFSAERPKGSFSTLEIQRTEQGDSAMYLCASRHTLKEGSGTDTQYFGPGTRLTVL.

The chain couples TRBV14 to TRBJ2-7; D possibly matches TRBD1 or TRBD2 (6 bases each). The CDR3 loop spans 14 amino acids. Germline CDR1 reads SGHDN; CDR2 reads FVKESK. V dropped 4 bases and J dropped 0 bases, with 10 bases sitting between them. This CDR3 is CASSRGGLSYEQYF. The CDR3 DNA sequence: TGTGCCAGCAGCCGTGGGGGGCTCTCCTACGAGCAGTACTTC.

This clone was seen many times. The V call is TRBV28, the J call TRBJ2-1, with TRBD2 identical over 9 bases. The CDR3 sequence is 16 residues long. Germline lookup yields CDR1 MDHEN and CDR2 SYDVKM. V lost 7 bases, J lost 4 bases, and 11 bases stayed unmatched. CDR3: CASMEVAGARYNEQFF. The CDR3 DNA sequence: TGTGCCAGCATGGAAGTAGCGGGAGCTAGGTACAATGAGCAGTTCTTC.

The V and J genes are TRBV5-1 and TRBJ1-4; 7 nucleotides match TRBD1. Germline V gene lookup returns CDR1 SGHRS and CDR2 YFSETQ. With V trimmed by 3 bases and J by 0 bases, 17 bases remained unmatched. CDR3 length: 20 residues. The CDR3 sequence: CASSSQKGVGGDSTNEKLFF. The CDR3 region has the DNA TGCGCCAGCAGCTCCCAAAAAGGGGTAGGGGGCGACTCAACTAATGAAAAACTGTTTTTT.

The rearrangement joins TRBV5-4 to TRBJ1-1, with TRBD1 identical over 8 bases. The V and J ends lost 4 bases and 1 base, in that order; junction bases with no gene match: 3. Germline assignment: CDR1 SGHNT and CDR2 YYREEE (reference sequence). This CDR3 region has 14 residues. DNA of the CDR3: TGTGCCAGCAGCGGGGACAGGACGAACACTGAAGCTTTCTTT. It translates to CASSGDRTNTEAFF. Looking up the rest from reference TRBV5-4 and TRBJ1-1 gives the full variable domain: ETGVTQSPTHLIKTRGQQVTLRCSSQSGHNTVSWYQQALGQGPQFIFQYYREEENGRGNFPPRFSGLQFPNYSSELNVNALELDDSALYLCASSGDRTNTEAFFGQGTRLTVV.

This sequence joins TRBV29-1 and TRBJ2-2, with 10 bases fitting TRBD2. Looked up from germline, CDR1 is SQVTM and CDR2 is ANQGSEA. The CDR3 length is 14 residues. Trimming at V came to 7 bases and at J to 0 bases, leaving 2 bases not matched to a gene. In DNA form, the CDR3 reads TGCAGCGCCACTAGCGGGACGAACACCGGGGAGCTGTTTTTT. Its protein is CSATSGTNTGELFF.

The chain joins TRBV18 to TRBJ1-1; weak D call: TRBD1 (6 bases). CDR1 and CDR2 from the germline V gene are KGHSH and LQKENI. V lost 4 bases and J 1 base, leaving 16 bases between the germline ends. There are 16 residues in the CDR3. CDR3 DNA: TGTGCCAGCTCACGGAATATGGACAGTACGAACACTGAAGCTTTCTTT. Encoded protein: CASSRNMDSTNTEAFF.

The table lists this clone with a count of one. V gene TRBV30 combines with J gene TRBJ1-2; possible D gene TRBD1, 5 bases. The CDR3 extends over 15 amino acids. Trimming took off 0 bases at V and 3 bases at J, with 14 bases between the two ends. CDR1 and CDR2 from the germline V gene are GTSNPN and SVGIG (reference sequence). Here the CDR3 DNA reads TGTGCCTGGAGTGTAGGGGTCGGGACGTACTATGGCTACACCTTC. Translation: CAWSVGVGTYYGYTF.

The V call is TRBV7-9, the J call TRBJ2-6; D is undetermined. V gave up 1 base and J gave up 0 bases, with 10 bases separating them. The germline gives CDR1 SEHNR, CDR2 FQNEAQ (reference sequence). The length of the CDR3 is 17 residues. Written as DNA, the CDR3 is TGTGCCAGCAGCTTAGGTACAGTAAACTCTGGGGCCAACGTCCTGACTTTC. Amino acids: CASSLGTVNSGANVLTF.

This rearrangement joins TRBV5-8 to TRBJ2-7; D gene ambiguous. The CDR3 is 14 residues long. Germline V gene lookup returns CDR1 SGHTS and CDR2 YDEGEE. V lost 0 bases and J 1 base, leaving 8 bases between the germline ends. The DNA for the CDR3 is TGTGCCAGCAGCTTGGGAGACGGTTCCTACGAGCAGTACTTC. Translated, it gives CASSLGDGSYEQYF.

The rearrangement links TRBV5-1 to TRBJ2-7; the D is unclear. Germline V CDR1 and CDR2: SGHRS, YFSETQ. V was clipped by 0 bases and J by 3 bases, with 10 bases between them. The CDR3 runs 14 residues. The CDR3 nucleotides read TGCGCCAGCAGCTTGGTTGTCGGGTTCTACGAGCAGTACTTC. Its protein product is CASSLVVGFYEQYF.